What follows are 26 T cell receptor beta chains derived from one specimen sequenced in a study of T cell responses to AZD1222 COVID-19 vaccine (dated by TCRdb to about 2021). The library was built by means of the immunoSEQ multiplex PCR assay. TCRdb holds this immuneACCESS table with in-frame rearrangements only. Some clones are missing; in checked studies, unresolved V genes explain under half, and the rest has no known cause. This sample holds over 150,000 clones; around 89% were observed only once. Approximately 6.9% of the sample belongs to the ten largest clones. The label giving this sample's time point can be read as: baseline before first vaccination. This sample comprised peripheral blood, obtained on day 0 of AZD1222 vaccination. These receptors were collected from an adult in good health.

The V gene is TRBV6-6, the J gene TRBJ1-1; no reliable D call. This CDR3 is built from 12 residues. Germline-derived CDR1 and CDR2 are MNHNY and SVGAGI (reference sequence). Deletions cut 4 bases from V and 5 bases from J, with 8 bases between. The chain's CDR3 is CASSWRGTEAFF. The CDR3 nucleotides read TGTGCCAGCAGTTGGCGGGGTACTGAAGCTTTCTTT.

The J gene is TRBJ2-3, the V gene TRBV7-2; 12 bases are shared with TRBD2. The length of the CDR3 is 14 residues. V shed 10 bases, J shed 2 bases, and the junction held 4 bases outside the gene matches. Germline V gene sequence: CDR1 SGHTA, CDR2 FQGNSA. CDR3 sequence: CATLAGGYTDTQYF. CDR3 nucleotide sequence: TGTGCCACCCTAGCGGGGGGGTACACAGATACGCAGTATTTT.

The chain couples TRBV6-1 to TRBJ1-6; TRBD1 might be the D (5 bases). CDR1 MNHNS and CDR2 SASEGT come from the germline V gene. CDR3 size: 17 residues. V was trimmed by 4 bases and J by 0 bases, leaving 13 bases between them. CDR3 loop: CASSGRTPTSYNSPLHF. The CDR3 nucleotides read TGTGCCAGCAGTGGCCGGACACCCACCTCCTATAATTCACCCCTCCACTTT.

The chain has TRBV11-3 and TRBJ2-5, with 10 nucleotides matching TRBD2. The V and J ends lost 5 bases and 1 base, in that order; junction bases with no gene match: 1. The CDR3 is made up of 14 amino acids. The germline V gene has CDR1 SGHNT and CDR2 YENEEA. The CDR3 protein is CASSTSGVQETQYF. The CDR3 region has the DNA TGTGCCAGCAGCACTAGCGGGGTCCAAGAGACCCAGTACTTC.

This sequence joins TRBV5-8 and TRBJ2-3, with unresolved D. The CDR3 runs 14 residues. The germline V gene has CDR1 SGHTS and CDR2 YDEGEE. V dropped 1 base and J dropped 2 bases, with 8 bases sitting between them. The CDR3 loop is CASSLRYVTDTQYF. The DNA for the CDR3 is TGTGCCAGCAGCTTGAGATACGTCACAGATACGCAGTATTTT.

The V gene is TRBV11-2, the J gene TRBJ1-5, with D hard to call. Per the germline V gene, CDR1 is SGHAT and CDR2 is FQNNGV. Trimming shortened V by 5 bases and J by 5 bases, and 16 bases separated the two germline ends. The CDR3 length is 15 residues. CDR3 DNA sequence: TGTGCCAGCAGCATCAAAGCGAGTCTAGATCAGCCCCAGCATTTT. Protein sequence: CASSIKASLDQPQHF.

The chain employs TRBV4-1 and TRBJ2-1; D may match TRBD1 or TRBD2 (5 bases each). Trimming took off 2 bases at V and 5 bases at J, with 16 bases between the two ends. The CDR3 spans 16 residues. The germline V gene has CDR1 MGHRA and CDR2 YSYEKL. The CDR3 here is CASSQSGGGLDNEQFF. As DNA, the CDR3 is TGCGCCAGCAGCCAATCAGGTGGGGGTTTAGACAATGAGCAGTTCTTC.

The chain combines TRBV24-1 with TRBJ2-7; tentative D call: TRBD1 (5 bases). The germline V and J ends were trimmed by 2 bases and 0 bases, with 10 bases remaining between them. Germline assignment: CDR1 KGHDR and CDR2 SFDVKD. The CDR3 length is 15 residues. CDR3 sequence: CATSDSNRNSYEQYF. CDR3 in DNA: TGTGCCACCAGTGATTCCAACAGGAACTCCTACGAGCAGTACTTC.

This chain uses TRBV9 with TRBJ2-1; 10 nucleotides agree with TRBD2. This CDR3 is built from 15 residues. The V and J ends lost 5 bases and 6 bases, in that order; junction bases with no gene match: 8. Germline CDR1 and CDR2: SGDLS and YYNGEE. CDR3 protein: CASRAERGGINEQFF. CDR3 nucleotides: TGTGCCAGCAGAGCAGAGCGGGGGGGCATCAATGAGCAGTTCTTC.

The chain uses TRBV24-1 and TRBJ2-1; 10 bases are shared with TRBD2. V lost 2 bases, J lost 8 bases, and 11 bases stayed unmatched. CDR1 and CDR2 from the germline V gene are KGHDR and SFDVKD. The CDR3 has 17 residues. CDR3 in amino acids: CATSDSKRGGSFDEQFF. The CDR3, as DNA: TGTGCCACCAGTGATTCAAAGCGGGGGGGCTCCTTCGATGAGCAGTTCTTC.

The rearrangement links TRBV7-9 to TRBJ1-5, with D unclear. This CDR3 spans 18 amino acids. V lost 5 bases, J lost 0 bases, and 20 bases lay in between. Germline-derived CDR1 and CDR2 are SEHNR and FQNEAQ (reference sequence). Written as DNA, the CDR3 is TGTGCCAGCAGCGATTTGTCGGCCTCCCCCCATAGCAATCAGCCCCAGCATTTT. As protein: CASSDLSASPHSNQPQHF. Combining the CDR3 with reference TRBV7-9 and TRBJ1-5 gives the whole variable domain DTGVSQNPRHKITKRGQNVTFRCDPISEHNRLYWYRQTLGQGPEFLTYFQNEAQLEKSRLLSDRFSAERPKGSFSTLEIQRTEQGDSAMYLCASSDLSASPHSNQPQHFGDGTRLSIL.

V usage is TRBV9 and J usage is TRBJ2-7; 10 bases are shared with TRBD1. The germline V gene encodes CDR1 SGDLS and CDR2 YYNGEE. V lost 4 bases to trimming and J lost 5 bases; unmatched junction nucleotides: 15. The CDR3 runs to 17 residues. For the CDR3, the DNA is TGTGCCAGCAGCCCTCACGCATCCGGGACAGGGGACGACGAGCAGTACTTC. Translation gives CASSPHASGTGDDEQYF.

This clone was seen just once. The chain links TRBV24-1 to TRBJ1-2; perhaps TRBD1 as D (5 bases). The V end lost 4 bases, the J end lost 4 bases, and 15 bases lay between the germline ends. Germline CDR1 reads KGHDR; CDR2 reads SFDVKD. This CDR3 has 15 amino acids. The CDR3 nucleotides read TGTGCCACCAGTGACCCCCCCGGGGCTCGCTATGGCTACACCTTC. Amino acids: CATSDPPGARYGYTF.

The chain carries TRBV27 and TRBJ2-7, with 7 positions matching TRBD1. Trimming cost V 5 bases and J 7 bases; bases outside gene matches: 8. The CDR3 covers 13 residues. Germline-derived CDR1 and CDR2 are MNHEY and SMNVEV (reference sequence). CDR3 amino acids: CASSRPGGWEQYV. In nucleotides, the CDR3 is TGTGCCAGCAGTCGCCCAGGGGGTTGGGAGCAGTACGTC.

The gene calls are TRBV20-1 and TRBJ1-5; TRBD1 might be the D (5 bases). This CDR3 contains 14 residues. The V end was cut by 3 bases, the J end by 7 bases, with 16 bases between. Germline V CDR1 and CDR2: DFQATT, SNEGSKA (reference sequence). DNA of the CDR3: TGCAGTGCTAGTGGGGACCTCGCGTCGCAGCCCCAGCATTTT. It encodes CSASGDLASQPQHF.

The chain employs TRBV7-2 and TRBJ1-2; D perhaps matches TRBD1 (6 bases). The germline V gene has CDR1 SGHTA and CDR2 FQGNSA. V was clipped by 1 base and J by 2 bases, with 14 bases between them. The length of the CDR3 is 16 residues. CDR3 sequence: CASSLVGGQTNYGYTF. The CDR3 DNA follows: TGTGCCAGCAGCTTAGTAGGGGGACAAACCAACTATGGCTACACCTTC.

The V and J genes are TRBV5-8 and TRBJ2-2, with 8 bases identical to TRBD2. The V and J ends lost 4 bases and 0 bases, in that order; junction bases with no gene match: 14. The CDR3 has 19 amino acids. CDR1 SGHTS and CDR2 YDEGEE come from the germline V gene. The CDR3 bases are TGTGCCAGCAGCCTTGCCACCCTACTAGCGGAGCCGAACACCGGGGAGCTGTTTTTT. Protein sequence: CASSLATLLAEPNTGELFF.

The J gene is TRBJ2-1, the V gene TRBV5-4; D not certain. Germline CDR1 is SGHNT and CDR2 is YYREEE (reference sequence). Trimming pared 2 bases from V and 6 bases from J, leaving 9 bases between. The CDR3 is 13 amino acids. The CDR3, as DNA: TGTGCCAGCAGCTTTCAGCAGTCCAATGAGCAGTTCTTC. The encoded protein is CASSFQQSNEQFF.

V usage is TRBV13 and J usage is TRBJ2-7; D could derive from TRBD1 or TRBD2 (7 bases each). The germline V gene encodes CDR1 PRHDT and CDR2 FYEKMQ (reference sequence). With 5 bases removed from V and 6 bases from J, the gap between germline ends came to 20 bases. The CDR3 extends over 15 amino acids. Written as DNA, the CDR3 is TGTGCCAGCAGCGCCCAGGGGGGGATCGGCTCCGAGCAGTACTTC. Protein: CASSAQGGIGSEQYF.

The chain couples TRBV5-6 to TRBJ2-2, with TRBD2 identical over 7 bases. Germline V gene sequence: CDR1 SGHDT, CDR2 YYEEEE. V shed 2 bases and J 6 bases; nucleotides not matched to a gene: 4. The CDR3 spans 14 residues. In nucleotides, the CDR3 is TGTGCCAGCAGCTTCCTGGCGGGGGCCGGGGAGCTGTTTTTT. It specifies CASSFLAGAGELFF.

This clone appeared once. V is TRBV6-4 and J is TRBJ2-6, with 11 bases that match TRBD2. CDR1 is MRHNA, CDR2 SNTAGT, per germline. CDR3 size: 17 residues. V was clipped by 3 bases and J by 0 bases; unmatched bases: 1. CDR3 DNA sequence: TGTGCCAGCAGTGAAACTAGCGGGGGCTCTGGGGCCAACGTCCTGACTTTC. Its protein is CASSETSGGSGANVLTF.

J is TRBJ1-2 and V is TRBV15; D is possibly TRBD1 (5 bases). Germline CDR1 and CDR2: LNHNV and YYDKDF (reference sequence). The CDR3 runs 15 residues. The V and J ends lost 6 bases and 0 bases respectively, with 14 bases between them. CDR3: CATRVSRGANYGYTF. In nucleotides, the CDR3 is TGTGCCACCAGAGTGAGTCGGGGGGCTAACTATGGCTACACCTTC. The complete variable domain, with remaining parts taken from reference TRBV15 and TRBJ1-2, reads DAMVIQNPRYQVTQFGKPVTLSCSQTLNHNVMYWYQQKSSQAPKLLFHYYDKDFNNEADTPDNFQSRRPNTSFCFLDIRSPGLGDTAMYLCATRVSRGANYGYTFGSGTRLTVV.

The rearrangement uses TRBV4-2 and TRBJ2-2; TRBD1 matches at 9 bases. Germline loops: CDR1 LGHNA, CDR2 YNFKEQ. The CDR3 spans 16 residues. With V trimmed by 6 bases and J by 1 base, 6 bases remained unmatched. CDR3 nucleotide sequence: TGTGCCAGCAGTCAACAGGGGGCGCGGAACACCGGGGAGCTGTTTTTT. Its translation is CASSQQGARNTGELFF.

This clone was counted a single time. V gene TRBV3-1 (or the pseudogene TRBV3-2) combines with J gene TRBJ2-1; TRBD2 aligns across 12 bases. CDR3 size: 20 residues. V was clipped by 0 bases and J by 0 bases; unmatched bases: 9. CDR1 and CDR2 from the germline V gene are LGHDT and YNNKEL (reference sequence). Here the CDR3 DNA reads TGTGCCAGCAGCCAAGATTTCGGGACTAGCGGGTGGAGCTCCTACAATGAGCAGTTCTTC. Translating gives CASSQDFGTSGWSSYNEQFF.

The rearrangement links TRBV4-2 to TRBJ2-5; 15 nucleotides match TRBD2. Germline-derived CDR1 and CDR2 are LGHNA and YNFKEQ. The CDR3 spans 17 residues. The trim removed 3 bases at V and 5 bases at J, leaving 7 bases unmatched. CDR3 bases: TGTGCCAGCAGCCAGGGACTAGCGGGGGGATTTGGTGAGACCCAGTACTTC. Amino acids: CASSQGLAGGFGETQYF.

The J gene is TRBJ2-1, the V gene TRBV28, with a weak D call TRBD1 (6 bases). The CDR3 sequence is 11 residues long. Trimming left V 5 bases short and J 10 bases short, with 9 bases between. CDR1 MDHEN and CDR2 SYDVKM come from the germline V gene. Here the CDR3 DNA reads TGTGCCAGCAGTGACAGGCTAGAGCAGTTCTTC. It translates to CASSDRLEQFF.